The rows below give T cell receptor beta chains drawn from one sample of a study of blood T cell repertoires in COVID-19. TCRdb keeps only in-frame clones here, not all; method: immunoSEQ multiplex PCR. Of roughly 200,000 clones in the sample, roughly 82% were seen once. The material sequenced was PBMCs or T cells enriched from blood (not recorded which). These receptors were obtained from a woman aged 55-69 years with acute COVID-19. The CDR3 runs from the conserved cysteine through the conserved F or W. The D gene is left open where the match is weak. Clone size is not always given. Where it is, it says once, few, many or a class for expanded clones.

D gene	V gene	clone size	J gene	CDR3 protein	CDR3 DNA
TRBD1	TRBV11-2	-	TRBJ1-1	CASSFGQGGTEAFF	TGTGCCAGCAGCTTTGGACAGGGAGGAACTGAAGCTTTCTTT
TRBD2	TRBV19	-	TRBJ2-3	CAVGGFVSDTQYF	TGTGCCGTCGGGGGGTTCGTGTCAGATACGCAGTATTTT
TRBD1	TRBV7-2	-	TRBJ1-5	CASSETGVRNQPQHF	TGTGCCAGCAGCGAAACAGGGGTCCGGAATCAGCCCCAGCATTTT
-	TRBV4-2	-	TRBJ2-5	CASSQGFDRRETQYF	TGTGCCAGCAGCCAAGGTTTTGACAGACGAGAGACCCAGTACTTC
-	TRBV18	-	TRBJ1-1	CASSREENTEAFF	TGTGCCAGCTCACGTGAGGAGAACACTGAAGCTTTCTTT
-	TRBV19	-	TRBJ2-1	CASRLGGLMDEQFF	TGTGCCAGCCGACTCGGGGGGCTCATGGATGAGCAGTTCTTC
-	TRBV28	-	TRBJ2-3	CASKGGPTDTQYF	TGTGCCAGCAAGGGGGGGCCCACAGATACGCAGTATTTT
-	TRBV4-2	-	TRBJ1-1	CASSQGGLEGYTEAFF	TGTGCCAGCAGCCAAGGGGGACTTGAAGGGTACACTGAAGCTTTCTTT
-	TRBV7-9	few	TRBJ1-2	CASSPVGQRENYGYTF	TGTGCCAGCAGCCCGGTGGGGCAGAGAGAGAACTATGGCTACACCTTC
TRBD1	TRBV5-1	once	TRBJ1-1	CASSIPGTGNTEAFF	TGCGCCAGCAGCATCCCGGGGACAGGGAACACTGAAGCTTTCTTT
-	TRBV10-3	-	TRBJ2-3	CATYGGMADTQYF	TGTGCCACCTATGGGGGGATGGCAGATACGCAGTATTTT
TRBD1	TRBV19	once	TRBJ2-7	CASTRTGQSSYEQYF	TGTGCCAGTACCCGGACAGGACAAAGCTCCTACGAGCAGTACTTC
TRBD2	TRBV10-1	-	TRBJ2-1	CASSEGRGVSYNEQFF	TGCGCCAGCAGTGAGGGGAGGGGCGTCTCCTACAATGAGCAGTTCTTC
-	TRBV2	-	TRBJ2-2	CARQRLNTGELFF	TGTGCCAGGCAACGGTTGAACACCGGGGAGCTGTTTTTT